The sequence of this T cell receptor beta chain was determined in a study of Ad26.COV2.S vaccination and SARS-CoV-2 variants. Worth noting for this clone: Its target is not known.

Libraries were prepared by immunoSEQ multiplex PCR; TCRdb keeps only in-frame clonotypes and omits some of them. The sample lists around 170,000 clones, around 85% seen once, with less than 6% in the top ten. The germline V gene has CDR1 SGHKS and CDR2 YYEKEE (reference sequence). Trimming cost V 4 bases and J 2 bases, with 11 bases left between them. This CDR3 has 14 residues. Regarding the study as a whole: After vaccination, reports described spike-specific CD8+ and CD4+ T cell responses as showing substantial breadth. Placebo recipients had lower spike-specific TCR breadth than vaccine recipients. Vaccine and placebo recipients had comparable breadth of non-spike TCRs.

Sample: peripheral blood, taken after recovery from COVID-19. The rearrangement links TRBV5-5 to TRBJ2-3; D ambiguous. The source is a human donor who had recovered from COVID-19. CDR3 sequence reads: CASSPKGSTDTQYF. CDR3 in DNA: TGTGCCAGCAGCCCAAAGGGATCCACAGATACGCAGTATTTT.